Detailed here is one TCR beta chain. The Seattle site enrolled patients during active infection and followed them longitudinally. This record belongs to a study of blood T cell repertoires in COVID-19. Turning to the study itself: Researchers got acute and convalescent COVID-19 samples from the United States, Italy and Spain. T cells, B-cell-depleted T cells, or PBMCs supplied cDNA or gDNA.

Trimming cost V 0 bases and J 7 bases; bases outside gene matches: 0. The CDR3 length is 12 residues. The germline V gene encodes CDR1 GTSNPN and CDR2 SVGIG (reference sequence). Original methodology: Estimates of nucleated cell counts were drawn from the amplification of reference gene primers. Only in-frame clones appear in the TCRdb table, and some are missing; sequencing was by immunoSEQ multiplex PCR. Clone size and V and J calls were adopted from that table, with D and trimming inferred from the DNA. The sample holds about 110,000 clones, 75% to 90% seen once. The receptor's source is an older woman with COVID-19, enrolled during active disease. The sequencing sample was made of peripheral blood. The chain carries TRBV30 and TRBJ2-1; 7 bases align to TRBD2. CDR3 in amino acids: CAWSVAGNEQFF. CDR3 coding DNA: TGTGCCTGGAGTGTAGCGGGAAATGAGCAGTTCTTC.